This T cell receptor beta chain was recorded in a study of T cell responses to AZD1222 COVID-19 vaccine. Study-wide points: Spike-wide vaccine-associated CD4 TCRs dominated at 160-218 and 743-854.

The V gene lost 10 bases and the J gene lost 1 base, with 9 bases spanning the gap. Germline lookup yields CDR1 SGDLS and CDR2 YYNGEE. The CDR3 contains 11 residues. This clone appeared a single time. The antigen is not known. Clones were read by immunoSEQ multiplex PCR, and TCRdb kept only the in-frame ones, dropping some. This repertoire shows about 86,000 clones, roughly 90% found once; its top ten account for around 3%. Sequencing was performed on peripheral blood, taken on day 0 of AZD1222 vaccination. V usage is TRBV9 and J usage is TRBJ2-7; D uncertain. This receptor was obtained from an adult in good health. CDR3 protein: CAGGVSYEQYF. CDR3 DNA: TGTGCCGGTGGAGTTTCCTACGAGCAGTACTTC. The variable domain in full, with the rest retrieved from reference TRBV9 and TRBJ2-7, is DSGVTQTPKHLITATGQRVTLRCSPRSGDLSVYWYQQSLDQGLQFLIQYYNGEERAKGNILERFSAQQFPDLHSELNLSSLELGDSALYFCAGGVSYEQYFGPGTRLTVT.